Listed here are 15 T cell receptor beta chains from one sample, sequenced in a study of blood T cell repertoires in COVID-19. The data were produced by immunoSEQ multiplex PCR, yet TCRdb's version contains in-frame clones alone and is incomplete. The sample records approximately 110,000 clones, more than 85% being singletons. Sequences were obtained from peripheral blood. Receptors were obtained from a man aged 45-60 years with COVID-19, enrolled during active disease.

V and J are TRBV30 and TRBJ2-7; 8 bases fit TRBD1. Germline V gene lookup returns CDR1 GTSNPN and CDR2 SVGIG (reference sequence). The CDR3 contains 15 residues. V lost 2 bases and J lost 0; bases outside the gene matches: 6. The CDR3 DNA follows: TGTGCCTGGAGTCGGACAGGGCTGAGCTCCTACGAGCAGTACTTC. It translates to CAWSRTGLSSYEQYF.

The CDR3 is CASSNRDWEDEQFF. The CDR3 nucleotides read TGTGCCAGCAGCAACCGGGACTGGGAGGATGAGCAGTTCTTC. V is TRBV7-9 and J is TRBJ2-1; tentative D call: TRBD2 (6 bases). Looked up from germline, CDR1 is SEHNR and CDR2 is FQNEAQ (reference sequence). This CDR3 is built from 14 residues. V was clipped by 5 bases and J by 8 bases, with 16 bases between them.

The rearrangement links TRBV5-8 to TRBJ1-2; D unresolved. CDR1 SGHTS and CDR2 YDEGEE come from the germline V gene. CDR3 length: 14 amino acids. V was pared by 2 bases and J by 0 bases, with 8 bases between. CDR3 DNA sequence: TGTGCCAGCAGCTTCGGCGGAGCTAACTATGGCTACACCTTC. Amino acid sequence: CASSFGGANYGYTF.

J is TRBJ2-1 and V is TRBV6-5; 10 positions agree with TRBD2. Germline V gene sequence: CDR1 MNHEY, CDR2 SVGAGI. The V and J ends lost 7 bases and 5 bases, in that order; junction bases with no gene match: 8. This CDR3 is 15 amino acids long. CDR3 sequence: CASKQGLAANNEQFF. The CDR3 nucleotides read TGTGCCAGCAAACAAGGACTAGCGGCTAACAATGAGCAGTTCTTC.

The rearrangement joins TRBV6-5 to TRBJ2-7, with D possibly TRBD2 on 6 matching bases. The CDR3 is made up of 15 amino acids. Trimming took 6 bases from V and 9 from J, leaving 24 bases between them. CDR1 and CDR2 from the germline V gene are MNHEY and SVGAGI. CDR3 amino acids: CASSRDAGTPWGQYF. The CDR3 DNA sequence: TGTGCCAGCAGCCGAGACGCAGGGACTCCCTGGGGGCAGTACTTC.

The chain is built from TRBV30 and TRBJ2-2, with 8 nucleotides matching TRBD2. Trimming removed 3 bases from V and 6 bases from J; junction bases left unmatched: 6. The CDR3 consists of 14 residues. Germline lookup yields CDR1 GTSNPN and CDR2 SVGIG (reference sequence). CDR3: CAWRKTSDAGELFF. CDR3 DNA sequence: TGTGCCTGGAGGAAGACTAGCGACGCCGGGGAGCTGTTTTTT.

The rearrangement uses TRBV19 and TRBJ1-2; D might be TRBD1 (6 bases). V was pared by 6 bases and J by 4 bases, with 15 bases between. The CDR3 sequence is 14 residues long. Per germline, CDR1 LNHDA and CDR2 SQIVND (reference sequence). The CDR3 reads CASRNRDTFYGYTF. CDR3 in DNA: TGTGCCAGTAGGAACCGGGACACCTTCTATGGCTACACCTTC.

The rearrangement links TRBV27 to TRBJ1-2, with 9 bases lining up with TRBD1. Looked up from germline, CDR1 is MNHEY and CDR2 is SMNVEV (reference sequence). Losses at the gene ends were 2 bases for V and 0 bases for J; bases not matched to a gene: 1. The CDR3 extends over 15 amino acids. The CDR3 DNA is TGTGCCAGCAGTTTAGGGACAGGGTCTAACTATGGCTACACCTTC. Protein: CASSLGTGSNYGYTF.

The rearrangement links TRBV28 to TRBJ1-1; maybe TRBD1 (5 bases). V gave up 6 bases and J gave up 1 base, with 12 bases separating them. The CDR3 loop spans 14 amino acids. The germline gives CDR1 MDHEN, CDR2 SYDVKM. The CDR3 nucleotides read TGTGCCAGCAGCCGGGGGAGGAGGAACACTGAAGCTTTCTTT. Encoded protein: CASSRGRRNTEAFF. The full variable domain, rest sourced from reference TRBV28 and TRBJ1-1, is DVKVTQSSRYLVKRTGEKVFLECVQDMDHENMFWYRQDPGLGLRLIYFSYDVKMKEKGDIPEGYSVSREKKERFSLILESASTNQTSMYLCASSRGRRNTEAFFGQGTRLTVV.

CDR3: CASSLQSETERGYEQYV. The CDR3 region has the DNA TGTGCCAGCAGCCTCCAGAGCGAGACCGAAAGAGGATACGAGCAGTACGTC. V gene TRBV21-1 combines with J gene TRBJ2-7; the D call of TRBD2 is as the table states it, not checked on the DNA. TRBV21-1 is assigned pseudogene status. The length of the CDR3 is 17 residues.

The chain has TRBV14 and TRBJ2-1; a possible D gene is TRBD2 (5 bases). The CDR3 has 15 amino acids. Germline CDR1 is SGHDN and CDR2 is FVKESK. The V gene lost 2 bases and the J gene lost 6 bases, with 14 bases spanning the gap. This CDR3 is CASSQQTPSTNEQFF. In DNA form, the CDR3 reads TGTGCCAGCAGCCAACAGACCCCTAGCACCAATGAGCAGTTCTTC.

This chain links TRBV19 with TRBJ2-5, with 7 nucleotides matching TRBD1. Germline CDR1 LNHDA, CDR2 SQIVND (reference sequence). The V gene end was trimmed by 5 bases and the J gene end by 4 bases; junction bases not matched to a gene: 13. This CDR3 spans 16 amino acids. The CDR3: CASSPGQAGTVETQYF. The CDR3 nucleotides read TGTGCCAGTAGTCCGGGTCAAGCCGGGACAGTAGAGACCCAGTACTTC. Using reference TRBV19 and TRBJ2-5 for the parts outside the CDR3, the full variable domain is DGGITQSPKYLFRKEGQNVTLSCEQNLNHDAMYWYRQDPGQGLRLIYYSQIVNDFQKGDIAEGYSVSREKKESFPLTVTSAQKNPTAFYLCASSPGQAGTVETQYFGPGTRLLVL.

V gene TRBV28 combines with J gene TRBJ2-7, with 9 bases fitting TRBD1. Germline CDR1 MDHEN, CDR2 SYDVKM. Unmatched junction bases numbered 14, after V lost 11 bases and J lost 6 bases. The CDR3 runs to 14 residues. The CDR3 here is CAGGRDRVLGEQYF. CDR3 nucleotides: TGTGCCGGAGGCCGGGACAGGGTGTTGGGCGAGCAGTACTTC.

CDR3 nucleotide sequence: TGTGCCAGCAGTTACTCGTGGGGGGGTCGGTCACCCCTCCACTTT. Translated, it gives CASSYSWGGRSPLHF. The V call is TRBV6-5, the J call TRBJ1-6; D is perhaps TRBD1 (5 bases). The V and J ends lost 0 bases and 10 bases respectively, with 13 bases between them. The CDR3 totals 15 residues. In germline, CDR1 is MNHEY, CDR2 SVGAGI.

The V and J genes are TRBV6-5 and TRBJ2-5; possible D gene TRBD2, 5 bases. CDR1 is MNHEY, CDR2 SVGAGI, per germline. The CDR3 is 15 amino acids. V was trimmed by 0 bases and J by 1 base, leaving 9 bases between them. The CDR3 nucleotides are TGTGCCAGCAGTTACTCCCCGGGGATCCAAGAGACCCAGTACTTC. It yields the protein CASSYSPGIQETQYF.